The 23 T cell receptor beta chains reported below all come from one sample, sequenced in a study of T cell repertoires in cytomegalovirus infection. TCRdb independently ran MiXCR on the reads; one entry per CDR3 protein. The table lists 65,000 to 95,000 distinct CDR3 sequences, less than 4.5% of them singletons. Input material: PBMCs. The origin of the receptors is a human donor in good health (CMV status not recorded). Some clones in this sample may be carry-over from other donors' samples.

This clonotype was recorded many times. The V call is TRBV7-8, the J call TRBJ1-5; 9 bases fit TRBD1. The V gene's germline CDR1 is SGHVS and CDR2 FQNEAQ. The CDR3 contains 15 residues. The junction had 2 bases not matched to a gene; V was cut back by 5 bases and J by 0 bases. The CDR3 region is CASSRDRVSNQPQHF. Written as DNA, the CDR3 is TGTGCCAGCAGCCGGGACAGGGTTAGCAATCAGCCCCAGCATTTT.

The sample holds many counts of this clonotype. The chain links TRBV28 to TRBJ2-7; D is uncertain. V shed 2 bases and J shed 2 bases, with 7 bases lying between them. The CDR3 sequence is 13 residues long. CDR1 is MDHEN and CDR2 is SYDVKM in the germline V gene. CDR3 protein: CASSLSQPYEQYF. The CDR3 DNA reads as TGTGCCAGCAGTTTAAGCCAGCCCTACGAGCAGTACTTC.

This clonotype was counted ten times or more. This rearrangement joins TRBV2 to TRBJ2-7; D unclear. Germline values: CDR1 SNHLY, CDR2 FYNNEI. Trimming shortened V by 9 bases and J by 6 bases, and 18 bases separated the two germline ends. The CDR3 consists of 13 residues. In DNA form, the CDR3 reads TGTGCCAGGTCTACCCTAGGGCCGGCCGAGCAGTACTTC. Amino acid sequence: CARSTLGPAEQYF.

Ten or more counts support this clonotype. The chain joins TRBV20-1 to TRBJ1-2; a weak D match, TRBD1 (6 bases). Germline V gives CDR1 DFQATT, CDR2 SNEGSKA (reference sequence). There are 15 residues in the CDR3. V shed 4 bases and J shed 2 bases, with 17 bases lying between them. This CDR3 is CSATKDSWSNYGYTF. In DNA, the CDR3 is TGCAGTGCTACGAAGGACAGTTGGTCCAACTATGGCTACACCTTC.

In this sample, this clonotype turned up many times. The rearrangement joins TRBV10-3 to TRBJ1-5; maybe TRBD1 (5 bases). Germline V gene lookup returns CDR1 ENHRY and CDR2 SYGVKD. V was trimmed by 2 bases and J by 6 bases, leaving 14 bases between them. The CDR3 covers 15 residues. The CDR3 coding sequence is TGTGCCATCAGTGAGGCAGACAGTTCTCGTCAGCCCCAGCATTTT. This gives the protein CAISEADSSRQPQHF.

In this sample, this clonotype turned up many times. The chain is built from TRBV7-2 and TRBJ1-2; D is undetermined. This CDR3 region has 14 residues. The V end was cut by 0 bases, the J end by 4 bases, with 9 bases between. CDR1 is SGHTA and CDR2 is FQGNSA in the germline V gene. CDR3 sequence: CASSLATPRYGYTF. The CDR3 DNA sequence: TGTGCCAGCAGCTTAGCGACTCCTCGCTATGGCTACACCTTC.

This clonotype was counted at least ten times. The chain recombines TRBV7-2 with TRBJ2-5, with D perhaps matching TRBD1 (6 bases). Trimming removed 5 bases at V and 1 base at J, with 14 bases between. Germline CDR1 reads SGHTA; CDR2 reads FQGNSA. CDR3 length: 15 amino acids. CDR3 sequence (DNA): TGTGCCAGCAGCGTGATCAGGGGAGTCCAAGAGACCCAGTACTTC. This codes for CASSVIRGVQETQYF.

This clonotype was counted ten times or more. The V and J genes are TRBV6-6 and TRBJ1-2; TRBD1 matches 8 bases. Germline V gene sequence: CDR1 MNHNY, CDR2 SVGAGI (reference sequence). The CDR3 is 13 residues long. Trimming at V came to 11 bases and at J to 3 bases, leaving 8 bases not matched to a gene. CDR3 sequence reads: CAGTGGVDYGYTF. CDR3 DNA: TGTGCCGGCACAGGGGGTGTTGACTATGGCTACACCTTC.

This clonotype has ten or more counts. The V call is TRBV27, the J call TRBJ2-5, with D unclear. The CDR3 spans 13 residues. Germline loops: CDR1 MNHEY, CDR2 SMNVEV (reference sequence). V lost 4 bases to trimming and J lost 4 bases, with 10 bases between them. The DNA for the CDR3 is TGTGCCAGCAGTTCAAATTTTGGAGAGACCCAGTACTTC. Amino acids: CASSSNFGETQYF.

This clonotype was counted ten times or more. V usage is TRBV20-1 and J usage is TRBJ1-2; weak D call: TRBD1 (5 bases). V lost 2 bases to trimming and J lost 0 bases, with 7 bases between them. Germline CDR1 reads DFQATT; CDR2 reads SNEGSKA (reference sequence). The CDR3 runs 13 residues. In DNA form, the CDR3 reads TGCAGTGCTAGAAGGGACCCTAACTATGGCTACACCTTC. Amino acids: CSARRDPNYGYTF.

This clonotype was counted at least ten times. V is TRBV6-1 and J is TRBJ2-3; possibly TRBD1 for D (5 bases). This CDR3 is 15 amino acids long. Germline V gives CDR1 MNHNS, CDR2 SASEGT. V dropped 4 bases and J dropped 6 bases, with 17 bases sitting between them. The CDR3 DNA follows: TGTGCCAGCAGTGGCGCACAGGACCGAAGGGATACGCAGTATTTT. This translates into CASSGAQDRRDTQYF.

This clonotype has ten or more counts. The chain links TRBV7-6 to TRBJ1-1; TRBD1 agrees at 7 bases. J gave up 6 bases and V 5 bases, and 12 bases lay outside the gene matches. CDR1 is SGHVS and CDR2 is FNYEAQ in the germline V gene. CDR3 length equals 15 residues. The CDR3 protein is CASSPRSRGRAEAFF. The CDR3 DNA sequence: TGTGCCAGCAGCCCGAGATCCAGGGGGAGGGCTGAAGCTTTCTTT.

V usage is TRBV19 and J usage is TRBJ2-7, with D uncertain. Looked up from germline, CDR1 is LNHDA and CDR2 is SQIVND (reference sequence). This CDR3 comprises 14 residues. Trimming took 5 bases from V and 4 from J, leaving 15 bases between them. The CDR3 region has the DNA TGTGCCAGTAGTGCCTCCTTCTTCCCTTACGAGCAGTACTTC. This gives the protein CASSASFFPYEQYF. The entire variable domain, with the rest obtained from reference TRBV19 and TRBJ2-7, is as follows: DGGITQSPKYLFRKEGQNVTLSCEQNLNHDAMYWYRQDPGQGLRLIYYSQIVNDFQKGDIAEGYSVSREKKESFPLTVTSAQKNPTAFYLCASSASFFPYEQYFGPGTRLTVT.

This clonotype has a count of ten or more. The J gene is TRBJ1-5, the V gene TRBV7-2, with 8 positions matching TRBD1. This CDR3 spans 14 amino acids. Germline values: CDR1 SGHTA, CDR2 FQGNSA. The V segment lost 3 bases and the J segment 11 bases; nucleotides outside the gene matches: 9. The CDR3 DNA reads TGTGCCAGCAGCTTCCCCGGGACAGGCTTCTCCCAGCATTTT. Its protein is CASSFPGTGFSQHF.

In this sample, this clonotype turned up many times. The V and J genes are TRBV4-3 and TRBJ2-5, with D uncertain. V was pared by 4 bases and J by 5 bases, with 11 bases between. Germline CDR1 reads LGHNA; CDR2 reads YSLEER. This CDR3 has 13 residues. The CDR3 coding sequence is TGCGCCAGCAGCCTCAAGCTGACGGAGACCCAGTACTTC. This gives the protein CASSLKLTETQYF.

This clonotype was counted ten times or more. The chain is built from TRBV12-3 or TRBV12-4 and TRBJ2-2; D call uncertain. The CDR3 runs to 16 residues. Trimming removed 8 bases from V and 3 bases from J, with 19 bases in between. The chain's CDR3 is CASAPGSRTDTGELFF. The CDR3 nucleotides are TGTGCCAGCGCGCCTGGAAGCCGAACGGACACCGGGGAGCTGTTTTTT.

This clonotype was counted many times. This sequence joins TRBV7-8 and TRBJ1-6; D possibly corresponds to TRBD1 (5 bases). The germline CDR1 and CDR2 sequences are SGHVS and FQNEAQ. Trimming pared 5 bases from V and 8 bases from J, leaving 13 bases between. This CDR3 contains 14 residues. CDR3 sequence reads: CASSKQGVDSPLHF. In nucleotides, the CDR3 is TGTGCCAGCAGCAAGCAGGGTGTGGATTCACCCCTCCACTTT.

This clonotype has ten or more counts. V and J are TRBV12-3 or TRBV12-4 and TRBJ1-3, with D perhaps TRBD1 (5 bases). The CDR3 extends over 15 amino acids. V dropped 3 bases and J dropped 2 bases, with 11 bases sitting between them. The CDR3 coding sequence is TGTGCCAGCAGTTTCTTTGGGGGGGCTGGAAACACCATATATTTT. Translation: CASSFFGGAGNTIYF.

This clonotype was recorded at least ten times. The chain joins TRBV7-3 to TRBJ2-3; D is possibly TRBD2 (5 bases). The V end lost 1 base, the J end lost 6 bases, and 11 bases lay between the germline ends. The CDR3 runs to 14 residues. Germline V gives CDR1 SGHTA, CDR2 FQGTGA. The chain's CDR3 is CASSLIAGTDTQYF. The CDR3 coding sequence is TGTGCCAGCAGCTTAATCGCGGGTACCGATACGCAGTATTTT.

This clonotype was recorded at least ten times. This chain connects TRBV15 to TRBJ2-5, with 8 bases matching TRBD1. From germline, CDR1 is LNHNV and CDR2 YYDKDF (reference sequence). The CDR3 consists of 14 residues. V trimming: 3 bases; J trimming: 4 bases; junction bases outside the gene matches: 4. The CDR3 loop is CATSSGQGGETQYF. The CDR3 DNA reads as TGTGCCACCAGCAGTGGACAGGGCGGAGAGACCCAGTACTTC.

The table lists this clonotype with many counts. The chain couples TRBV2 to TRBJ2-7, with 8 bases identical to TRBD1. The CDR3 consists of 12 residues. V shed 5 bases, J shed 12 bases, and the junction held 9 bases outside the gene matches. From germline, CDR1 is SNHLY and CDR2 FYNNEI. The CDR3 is CASSLDREAWYF. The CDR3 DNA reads TGTGCCAGCAGTCTGGACAGGGAGGCGTGGTACTTC.

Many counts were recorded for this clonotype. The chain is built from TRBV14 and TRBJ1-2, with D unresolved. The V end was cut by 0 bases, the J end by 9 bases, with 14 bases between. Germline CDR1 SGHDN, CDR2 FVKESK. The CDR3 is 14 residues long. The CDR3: CASSQEMPSSSYTF. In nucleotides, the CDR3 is TGTGCCAGCAGCCAAGAAATGCCCTCCTCCAGCTACACCTTC. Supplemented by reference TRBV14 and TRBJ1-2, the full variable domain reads EAGVTQFPSHSVIEKGQTVTLRCDPISGHDNLYWYRRVMGKEIKFLLHFVKESKQDESGMPNNRFLAERTGGTYSTLKVQPAELEDSGVYFCASSQEMPSSSYTFGSGTRLTVV.

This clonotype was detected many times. In DNA form, the CDR3 reads TGTGCCAGCAGCTTAGGCAGGGGGCTAGGCACTGAAGCTTTCTTT. Encoded protein: CASSLGRGLGTEAFF. The V call is TRBV7-2, the J call TRBJ1-1; the match to TRBD1 covers 8 bases. Looked up from germline, CDR1 is SGHTA and CDR2 is FQGNSA. The CDR3 is 15 residues long. With V trimmed by 1 base and J by 4 bases, 5 bases remained unmatched.